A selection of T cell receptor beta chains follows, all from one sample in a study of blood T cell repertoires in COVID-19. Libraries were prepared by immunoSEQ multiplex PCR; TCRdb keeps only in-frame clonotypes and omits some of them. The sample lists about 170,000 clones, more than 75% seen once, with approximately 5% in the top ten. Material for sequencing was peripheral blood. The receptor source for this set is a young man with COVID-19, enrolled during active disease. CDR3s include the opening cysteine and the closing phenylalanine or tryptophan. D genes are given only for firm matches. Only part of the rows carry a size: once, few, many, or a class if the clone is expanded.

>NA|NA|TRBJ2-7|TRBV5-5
TGTGCCAGCAGCTTCGGGGCCTACGAGCAGTACTTC
CASSFGAYEQYF
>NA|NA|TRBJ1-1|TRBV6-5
TGTGCCAGCAGTTACTCGTTAGGTCCGAGGACTGAAGCTTTCTTT
CASSYSLGPRTEAFF
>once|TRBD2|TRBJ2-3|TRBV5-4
TGTGCCAGCAGCTTGTGGCGGGGGAGCACAGATACGCAGTATTTT
CASSLWRGSTDTQYF
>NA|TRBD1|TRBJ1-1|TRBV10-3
TGTGCCATCAGGGAGGATCGGGACAGTGAAGCTTTCTTT
CAIREDRDSEAFF
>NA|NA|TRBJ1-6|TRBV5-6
TGTGCCAGCAGTTTGGGAGGGAAGAGTTGGTCACCCCTCCACTTT
CASSLGGKSWSPLHF
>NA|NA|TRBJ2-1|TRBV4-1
TGCGCCAGCAGCCAAACCGGAGTAGGCTACAATGAGCAGTTCTTC
CASSQTGVGYNEQFF
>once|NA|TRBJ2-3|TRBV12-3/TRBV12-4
TGTGCCAGCAACTTCGGCACAGATACGCAGTATTTT
CASNFGTDTQYF
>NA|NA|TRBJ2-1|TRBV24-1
TGTGCCACCAGTGAATCGGTAGGCGGTCACAATGAGCAGTTCTTC
CATSESVGGHNEQFF
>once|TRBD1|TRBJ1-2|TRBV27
TGTGCCAGCAGTTCGGGACAGGGGGCGATGGTTCTTGGCTACACCTTC
CASSSGQGAMVLGYTF
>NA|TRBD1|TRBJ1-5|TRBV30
TGTGCCTGGAGCAACCCGTCGACAGGGGATCAGCCCCAGCATTTT
CAWSNPSTGDQPQHF
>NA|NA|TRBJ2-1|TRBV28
TGTGCCAGCAGTTTTCGGGGGTGGAATGAGCAGTTCTTC
CASSFRGWNEQFF
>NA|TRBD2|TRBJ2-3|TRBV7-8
TGTGCCAGCAGCTTTGGCGGGAGGGCGGTAGATACGCAGTATTTT
CASSFGGRAVDTQYF
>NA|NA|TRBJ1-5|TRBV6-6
TGTGCCAGCAGTCACAAACCCCATACAGGAGATTATAGCAATCAGCCCCAGCATTTT
CASSHKPHTGDYSNQPQHF
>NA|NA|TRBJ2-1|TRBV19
TGTGCCAGTAGTATAGGCGGTCTGAGAGGGCGCAATGAGCAGTTCTTC
CASSIGGLRGRNEQFF
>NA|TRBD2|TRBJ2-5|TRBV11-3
TGTGCCAGCAGCTTAGGACGACTAGCGGGAGACCAAGAGACCCAGTACTTC
CASSLGRLAGDQETQYF
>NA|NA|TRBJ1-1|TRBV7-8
TGTGCCAGCTGGCAGGCCAAAACCCCTCTTTTAGACACTGAAGCTTTCTTT
CASWQAKTPLLDTEAFF
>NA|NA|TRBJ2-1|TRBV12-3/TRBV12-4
TGTGCCAGTTCTCGTAATGAGCAGTTCTTC
CASSRNEQFF
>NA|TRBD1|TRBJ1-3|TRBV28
TGTGCCAGCAGTTACGGGACAGTTGGAAACACCATATATTTT
CASSYGTVGNTIYF
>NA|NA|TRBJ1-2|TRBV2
TGTGCCAGCAGTGAAGAGCCTTCCTATGGCTACACCTTC
CASSEEPSYGYTF
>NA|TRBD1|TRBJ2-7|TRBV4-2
TGTGCCAGCAGCCAAGAACCCAGACAGGGCTACGAGCAGTACTTC
CASSQEPRQGYEQYF
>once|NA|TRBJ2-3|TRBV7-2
TGTGCCAGCAGCTTAGGTTGGCGGACAGATACGCAGTATTTT
CASSLGWRTDTQYF
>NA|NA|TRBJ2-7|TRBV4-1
TGCGCCAGCAGCCAAGGTACCAGCTACGAGCAGTACTTC
CASSQGTSYEQYF
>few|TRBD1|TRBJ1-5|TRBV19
TGTGCCAGTAGTGGGACAGGAAATCAGCCCCAGCATTTT
CASSGTGNQPQHF
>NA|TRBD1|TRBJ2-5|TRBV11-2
TGTGCCAGCAGCTTAGCGGACAGGGGGTGGCAAGAGACCCAGTACTTC
CASSLADRGWQETQYF
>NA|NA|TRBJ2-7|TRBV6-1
TGTGCCAGCAGTGAATTCGGAGGAGCCTACCGGACAGCACCTTTCGGCGAGCAGTACTTC
CASSEFGGAYRTAPFGEQYF
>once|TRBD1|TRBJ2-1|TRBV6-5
TGTGCCAGCAGCTCCGGGACAGGGGCCTACAATGAGCAGTTCTTC
CASSSGTGAYNEQFF
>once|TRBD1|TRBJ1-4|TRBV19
TGTGCCAGTAGTCTTTGGGACAGGGCGAATGAAAAACTGCTTTTT
CASSLWDRANEKLLF
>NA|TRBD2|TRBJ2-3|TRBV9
TGTGCCAGCAGCGTAGGTAGCGGGAGGGCCTTAGATACGCAGTATTTT
CASSVGSGRALDTQYF
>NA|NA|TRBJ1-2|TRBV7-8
TGTGCCAGCAGCCCGACATTGGTACGGTATGGCTACACCTTC
CASSPTLVRYGYTF
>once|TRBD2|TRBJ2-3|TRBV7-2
TGTGCCAGCAGCCTAAGACTAGCGGGAGGCACAGATACGCAGTATTTT
CASSLRLAGGTDTQYF
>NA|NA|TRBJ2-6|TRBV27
TGTGCCAGCAGCTATCGGAGGTCTGGGGCCAACGTCCTGACTTTC
CASSYRRSGANVLTF
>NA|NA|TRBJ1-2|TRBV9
TGTGCCAGCAGCGTAGGTGTTGCATCCAGTGGCTACACCTTC
CASSVGVASSGYTF
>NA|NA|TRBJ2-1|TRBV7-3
TGTGCCAGCAGCTTAAGAGCGGACGGACGCTACAATGAGCAGTTCTTC
CASSLRADGRYNEQFF
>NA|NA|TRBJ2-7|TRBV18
TGTGCCAGCTCACCAGGAGGGGTCGAGCAGTACTTC
CASSPGGVEQYF
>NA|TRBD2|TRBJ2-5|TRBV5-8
TGTGCCAGCAGCCCAGGACTAGCGGGTCCCCAAGAGACCCAGTACTTC
CASSPGLAGPQETQYF
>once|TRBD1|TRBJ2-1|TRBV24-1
TGTGCCACCAGTACTCCGGGACAGGGGGACCATGAGCAGTTCTTC
CATSTPGQGDHEQFF
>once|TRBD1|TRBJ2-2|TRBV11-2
TGTGCCAGCAGCCGTATACAGGGGGCGGGCACCGGGGAGCTGTTTTTT
CASSRIQGAGTGELFF
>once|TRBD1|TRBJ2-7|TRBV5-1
TGCGCCAGCAGCTGGAAGGACAGGGGAGGATACGAGCAGTACTTC
CASSWKDRGGYEQYF
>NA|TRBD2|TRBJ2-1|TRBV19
TGTGCCAGTAGTAGAAGACTAGCGGGGCACAATGAGCAGTTCTTC
CASSRRLAGHNEQFF
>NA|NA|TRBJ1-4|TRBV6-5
TGTGCCAGCAGTTACTTCGGAAAACTGTTTTTT
CASSYFGKLFF
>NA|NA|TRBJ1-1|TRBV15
TGTGCCACCAGCAGAGATCTGGACAGTGAAGCTTTCTTT
CATSRDLDSEAFF